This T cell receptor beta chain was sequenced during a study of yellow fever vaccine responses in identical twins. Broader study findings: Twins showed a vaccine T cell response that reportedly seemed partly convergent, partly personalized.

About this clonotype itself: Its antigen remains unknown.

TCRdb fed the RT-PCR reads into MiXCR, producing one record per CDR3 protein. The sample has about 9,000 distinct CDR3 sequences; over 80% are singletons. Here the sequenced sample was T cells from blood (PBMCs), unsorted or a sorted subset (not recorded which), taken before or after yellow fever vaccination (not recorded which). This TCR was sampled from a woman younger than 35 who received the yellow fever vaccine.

As DNA, the CDR3 is TGTGCCAGCAGCCGACAGGGGCCCACTGAAGCTTTCTTT. The encoded protein is CASSRQGPTEAFF. The rearrangement uses TRBV2 and TRBJ1-1; 8 bases map to TRBD1. This CDR3 contains 13 residues. V lost 6 bases, J lost 4 bases, and 4 bases stayed unmatched. Germline-derived CDR1 and CDR2 are SNHLY and FYNNEI.